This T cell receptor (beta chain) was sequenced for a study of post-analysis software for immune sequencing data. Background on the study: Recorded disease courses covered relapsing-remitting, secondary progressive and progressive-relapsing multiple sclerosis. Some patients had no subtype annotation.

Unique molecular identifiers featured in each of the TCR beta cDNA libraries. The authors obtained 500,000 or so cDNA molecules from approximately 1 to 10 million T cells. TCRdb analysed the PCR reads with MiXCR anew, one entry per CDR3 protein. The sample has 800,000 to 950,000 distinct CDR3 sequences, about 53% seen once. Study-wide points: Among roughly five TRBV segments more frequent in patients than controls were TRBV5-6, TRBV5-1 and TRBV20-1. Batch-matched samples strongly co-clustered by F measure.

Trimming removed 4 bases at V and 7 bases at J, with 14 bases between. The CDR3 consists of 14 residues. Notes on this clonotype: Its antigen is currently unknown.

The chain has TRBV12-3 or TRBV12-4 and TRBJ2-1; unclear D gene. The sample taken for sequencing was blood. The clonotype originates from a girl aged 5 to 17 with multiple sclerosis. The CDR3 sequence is CASSSELRLNEQFF. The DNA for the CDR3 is TGTGCCAGCAGTTCCGAACTGCGCTTGAATGAGCAGTTCTTC.